The 5 T cell receptor beta chains below come from one sample, sequenced in a study of vaccination effects on CD4 cells after COVID-19. Sequencing followed a ViraFEST assay step that expanded antigen-specific CD4+ T cells with viral peptide pools. Subsequent to 10 days of culture, CD4+ T cells were isolated. Vaccinated recipients, who were negative for nucleocapsid antibodies, had no history of SARS-CoV-2 infection. TCRdb's copy holds only in-frame clones and misses some; the assay was immunoSEQ multiplex PCR. There are about 63,000 clones in the sample; about 79% occur only once, and 3% to 4% lies in the top ten. These receptors' targets are unknown. This specimen was CD4+ T cells from PBMCs cultured with HCoV-OC43 spike peptides, taken before COVID-19 vaccination. Subset defined: HCoV-OC43 spike overlapping peptide pool stimulation. The origin of the receptors is a human donor who received a COVID-19 vaccine.

A few counts support this clone. The V and J genes are TRBV6-2 or TRBV6-3 and TRBJ1-5; D is ambiguous. Germline CDR1 reads MNHEY; CDR2 reads SVGEGT. Deletions cut 2 bases from V and 0 bases from J, with 11 bases between. The CDR3 has 16 amino acids. The CDR3 region is CASSYVSYYSNQPQHF. The DNA for the CDR3 is TGTGCCAGCAGTTACGTCAGTTACTATAGCAATCAGCCCCAGCATTTT.

The chain uses TRBV5-1 and TRBJ1-2, with D possibly being TRBD1 (6 bases). V dropped 0 bases and J dropped 7 bases, with 10 bases sitting between them. Germline loops: CDR1 SGHRS, CDR2 YFSETQ. The CDR3 extends over 13 amino acids. CDR3 nucleotide sequence: TGCGCCAGCAGCTTGGAGTTAGGGGGTGGCTACACCTTC. As protein: CASSLELGGGYTF. Full variable domain (rest looked up from reference TRBV5-1 and TRBJ1-2): KAGVTQTPRYLIKTRGQQVTLSCSPISGHRSVSWYQQTPGQGLQFLFEYFSETQRNKGNFPGRFSGRQFSNSRSEMNVSTLELGDSALYLCASSLELGGGYTFGSGTRLTVV.

The chain joins TRBV9 to TRBJ1-6, with a tentative D call TRBD1 (5 bases). CDR3 length equals 15 residues. Germline V CDR1 and CDR2: SGDLS, YYNGEE. Trimming left V 0 bases short and J 7 bases short, with 11 bases between. CDR3 sequence reads: CASSVDRTPNSPLHF. The CDR3 DNA reads as TGTGCCAGCAGCGTAGATCGGACACCAAATTCACCCCTCCACTTT.

The J gene is TRBJ2-3, the V gene TRBV6-6, with D tentatively TRBD1 or TRBD2 (6 bases each). Germline V gives CDR1 MNHNY, CDR2 SVGAGI (reference sequence). Trimming left V 0 bases short and J 2 bases short, with 12 bases between. CDR3 length: 16 amino acids. The CDR3 coding sequence is TGTGCCAGCAGTTACTCGTGGAGGGGGACCACAGATACGCAGTATTTT. Translated, it gives CASSYSWRGTTDTQYF.

Only one count was recorded for this clone. The chain employs TRBV27 and TRBJ2-5, with D possibly TRBD1 on 6 matching bases. Germline V gene sequence: CDR1 MNHEY, CDR2 SMNVEV (reference sequence). CDR3 size: 20 residues. V was clipped by 5 bases and J by 2 bases, with 30 bases between them. CDR3 sequence (DNA): TGTGCCAGCAGTGTAAACCGATTAACCGGGACACTGATTGGGCAAGAGACCCAGTACTTC. Its protein product is CASSVNRLTGTLIGQETQYF.